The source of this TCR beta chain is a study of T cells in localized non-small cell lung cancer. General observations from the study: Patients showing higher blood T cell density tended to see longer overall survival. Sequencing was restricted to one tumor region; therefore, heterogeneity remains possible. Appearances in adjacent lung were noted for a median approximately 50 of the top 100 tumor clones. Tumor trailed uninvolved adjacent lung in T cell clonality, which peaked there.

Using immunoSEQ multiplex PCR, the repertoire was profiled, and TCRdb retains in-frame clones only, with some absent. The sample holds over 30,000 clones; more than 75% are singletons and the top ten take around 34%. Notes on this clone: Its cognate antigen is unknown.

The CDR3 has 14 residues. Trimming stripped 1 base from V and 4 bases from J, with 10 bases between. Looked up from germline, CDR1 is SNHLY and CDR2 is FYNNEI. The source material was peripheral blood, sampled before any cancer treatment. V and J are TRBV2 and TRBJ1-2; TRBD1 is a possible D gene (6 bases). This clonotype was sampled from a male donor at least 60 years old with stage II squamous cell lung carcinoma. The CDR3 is CASSEEMDSYGYTF. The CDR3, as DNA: TGTGCCAGCAGTGAAGAAATGGACAGCTATGGCTACACCTTC.